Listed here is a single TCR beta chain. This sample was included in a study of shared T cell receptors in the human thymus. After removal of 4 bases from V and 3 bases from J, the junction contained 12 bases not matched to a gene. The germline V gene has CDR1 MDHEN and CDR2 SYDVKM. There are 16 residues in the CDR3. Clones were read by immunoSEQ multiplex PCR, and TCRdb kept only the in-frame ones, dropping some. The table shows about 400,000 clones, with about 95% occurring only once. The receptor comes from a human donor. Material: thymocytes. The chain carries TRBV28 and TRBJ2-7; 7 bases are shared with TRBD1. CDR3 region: CASSSRWVGGFYEQYF. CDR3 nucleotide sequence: TGTGCCAGCAGTTCCCGCTGGGTAGGGGGCTTCTACGAGCAGTACTTC.